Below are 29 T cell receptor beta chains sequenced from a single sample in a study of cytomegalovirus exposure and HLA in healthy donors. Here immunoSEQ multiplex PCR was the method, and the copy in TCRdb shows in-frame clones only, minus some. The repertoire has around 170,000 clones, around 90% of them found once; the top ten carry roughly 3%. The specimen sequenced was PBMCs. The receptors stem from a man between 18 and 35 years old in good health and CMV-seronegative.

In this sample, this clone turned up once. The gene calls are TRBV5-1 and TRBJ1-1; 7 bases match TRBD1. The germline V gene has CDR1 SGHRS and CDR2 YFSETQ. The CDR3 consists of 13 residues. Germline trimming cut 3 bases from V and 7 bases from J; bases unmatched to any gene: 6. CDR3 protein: CASSSGQAGEAFF. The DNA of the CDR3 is TGCGCCAGCAGCTCAGGACAGGCCGGTGAAGCTTTCTTT. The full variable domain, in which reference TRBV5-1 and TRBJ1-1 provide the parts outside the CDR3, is KAGVTQTPRYLIKTRGQQVTLSCSPISGHRSVSWYQQTPGQGLQFLFEYFSETQRNKGNFPGRFSGRQFSNSRSEMNVSTLELGDSALYLCASSSGQAGEAFFGQGTRLTVV.

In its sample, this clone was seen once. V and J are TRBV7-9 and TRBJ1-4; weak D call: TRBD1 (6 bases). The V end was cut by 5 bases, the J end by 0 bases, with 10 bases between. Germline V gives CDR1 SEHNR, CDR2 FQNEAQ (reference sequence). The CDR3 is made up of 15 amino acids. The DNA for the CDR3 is TGTGCCAGCAGCACAGGGATCGCAACTAATGAAAAACTGTTTTTT. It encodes CASSTGIATNEKLFF. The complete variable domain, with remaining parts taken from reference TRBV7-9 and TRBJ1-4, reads DTGVSQNPRHKITKRGQNVTFRCDPISEHNRLYWYRQTLGQGPEFLTYFQNEAQLEKSRLLSDRFSAERPKGSFSTLEIQRTEQGDSAMYLCASSTGIATNEKLFFGSGTQLSVL.

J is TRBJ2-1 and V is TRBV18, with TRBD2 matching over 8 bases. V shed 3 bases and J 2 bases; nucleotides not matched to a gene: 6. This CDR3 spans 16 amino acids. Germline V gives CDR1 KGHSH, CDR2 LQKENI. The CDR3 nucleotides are TGTGCCAGCTCACCGATCAGCGGGAGAACCTACAATGAGCAGTTCTTC. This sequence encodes CASSPISGRTYNEQFF.

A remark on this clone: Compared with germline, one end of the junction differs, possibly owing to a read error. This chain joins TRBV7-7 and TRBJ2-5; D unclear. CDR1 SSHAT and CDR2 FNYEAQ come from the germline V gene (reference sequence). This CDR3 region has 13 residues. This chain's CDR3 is CASSRTRSETQYF. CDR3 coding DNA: TGTGCTAGCAGCCGTACCCGGTCGGAGACCCAGTACTTC.

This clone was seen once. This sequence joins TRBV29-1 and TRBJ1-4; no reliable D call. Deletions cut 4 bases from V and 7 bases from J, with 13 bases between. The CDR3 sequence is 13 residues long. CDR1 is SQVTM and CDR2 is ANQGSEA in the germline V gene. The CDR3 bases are TGCAGCGTTGGCGGCCAACCGGGTGAAAAACTGTTTTTT. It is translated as CSVGGQPGEKLFF.

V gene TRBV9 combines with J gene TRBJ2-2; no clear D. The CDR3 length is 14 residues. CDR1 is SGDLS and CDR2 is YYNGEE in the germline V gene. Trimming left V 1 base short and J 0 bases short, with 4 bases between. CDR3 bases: TGTGCCAGCAGCGTAATCTCGAACACCGGGGAGCTGTTTTTT. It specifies CASSVISNTGELFF.

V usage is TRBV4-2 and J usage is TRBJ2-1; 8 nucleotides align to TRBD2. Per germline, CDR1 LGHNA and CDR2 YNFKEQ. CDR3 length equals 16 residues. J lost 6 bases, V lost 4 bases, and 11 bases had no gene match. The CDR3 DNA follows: TGTGCCAGCAGCCTCTCCGGGGGGGCCCGAGTCAATGAGCAGTTCTTC. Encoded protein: CASSLSGGARVNEQFF.

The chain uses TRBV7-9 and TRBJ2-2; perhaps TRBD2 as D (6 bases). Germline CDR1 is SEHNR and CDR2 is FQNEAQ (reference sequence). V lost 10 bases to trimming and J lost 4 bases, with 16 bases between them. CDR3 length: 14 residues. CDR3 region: CATIRERFTGELFF. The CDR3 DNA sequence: TGTGCCACCATCCGGGAGAGGTTCACCGGGGAGCTGTTTTTT.

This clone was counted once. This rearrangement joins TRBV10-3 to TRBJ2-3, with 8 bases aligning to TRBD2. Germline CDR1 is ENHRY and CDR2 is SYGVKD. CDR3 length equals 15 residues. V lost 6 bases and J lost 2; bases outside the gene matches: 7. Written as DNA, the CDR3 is TGTGCCATCAGGGCCAGCGGGGGATACACAGATACGCAGTATTTT. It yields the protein CAIRASGGYTDTQYF.

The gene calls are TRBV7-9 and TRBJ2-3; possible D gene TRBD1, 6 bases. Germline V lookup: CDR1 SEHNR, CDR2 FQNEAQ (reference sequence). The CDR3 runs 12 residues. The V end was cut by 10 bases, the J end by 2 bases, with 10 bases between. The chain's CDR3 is CATRTDTDTQYF. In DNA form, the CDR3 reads TGTGCCACGCGGACAGACACAGATACGCAGTATTTT.

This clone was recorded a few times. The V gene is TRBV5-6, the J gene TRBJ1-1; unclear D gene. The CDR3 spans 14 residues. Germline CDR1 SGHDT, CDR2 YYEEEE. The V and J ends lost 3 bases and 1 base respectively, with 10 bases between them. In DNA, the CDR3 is TGTGCCAGCAGCTCCCCAACAGAGAACACTGAAGCTTTCTTT. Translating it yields CASSSPTENTEAFF.

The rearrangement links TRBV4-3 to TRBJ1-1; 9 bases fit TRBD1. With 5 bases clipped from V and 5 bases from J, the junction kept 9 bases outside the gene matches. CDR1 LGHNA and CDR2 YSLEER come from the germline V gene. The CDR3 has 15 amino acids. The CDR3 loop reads CASSEYRGRRTEAFF. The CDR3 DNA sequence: TGCGCCAGCAGCGAATACAGGGGGCGCCGAACTGAAGCTTTCTTT.

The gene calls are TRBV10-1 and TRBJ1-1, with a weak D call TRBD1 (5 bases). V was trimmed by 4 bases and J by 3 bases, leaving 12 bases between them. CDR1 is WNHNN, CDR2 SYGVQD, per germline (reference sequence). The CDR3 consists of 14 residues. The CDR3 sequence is CASSAFGGDTEAFF. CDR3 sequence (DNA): TGCGCCAGCAGTGCCTTCGGGGGGGACACTGAAGCTTTCTTT.

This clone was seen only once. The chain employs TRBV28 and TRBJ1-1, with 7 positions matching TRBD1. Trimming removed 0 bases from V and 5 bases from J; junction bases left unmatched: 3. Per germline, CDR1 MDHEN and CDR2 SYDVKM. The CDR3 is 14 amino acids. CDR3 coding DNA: TGTGCCAGCAGTTTATGGACAGGGAGGACTGAAGCTTTCTTT. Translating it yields CASSLWTGRTEAFF.

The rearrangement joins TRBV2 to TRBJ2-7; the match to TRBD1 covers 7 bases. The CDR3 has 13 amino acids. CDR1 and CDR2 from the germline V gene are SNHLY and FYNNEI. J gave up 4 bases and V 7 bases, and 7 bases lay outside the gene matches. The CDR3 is CASTRWDSYEQYF. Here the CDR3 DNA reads TGTGCCAGCACCCGGTGGGACAGTTACGAGCAGTACTTC.

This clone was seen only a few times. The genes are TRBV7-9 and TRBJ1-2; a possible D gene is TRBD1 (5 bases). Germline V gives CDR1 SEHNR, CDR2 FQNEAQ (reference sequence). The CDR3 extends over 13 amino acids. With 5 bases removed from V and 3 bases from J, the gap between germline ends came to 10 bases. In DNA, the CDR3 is TGTGCCAGCAGCCGACAGATAGACTATGGCTACACCTTC. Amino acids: CASSRQIDYGYTF.

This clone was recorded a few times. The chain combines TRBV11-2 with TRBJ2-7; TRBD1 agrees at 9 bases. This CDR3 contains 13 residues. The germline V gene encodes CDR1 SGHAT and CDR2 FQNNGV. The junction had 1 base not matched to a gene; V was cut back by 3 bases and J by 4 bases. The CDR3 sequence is CASSFDRGYEQYF. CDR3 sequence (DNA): TGTGCCAGCAGCTTCGACAGGGGGTACGAGCAGTACTTC.

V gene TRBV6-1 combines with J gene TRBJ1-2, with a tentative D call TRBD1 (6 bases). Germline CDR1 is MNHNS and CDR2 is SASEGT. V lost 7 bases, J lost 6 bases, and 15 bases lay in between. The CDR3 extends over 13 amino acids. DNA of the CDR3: TGTGCCAGCACTCGCCCGACAGGAAATGGCTACACCTTC. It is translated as CASTRPTGNGYTF.

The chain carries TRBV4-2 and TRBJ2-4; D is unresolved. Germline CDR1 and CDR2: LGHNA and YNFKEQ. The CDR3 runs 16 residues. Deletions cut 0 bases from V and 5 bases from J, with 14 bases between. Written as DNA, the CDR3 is TGTGCCAGCAGCCAAGATAGCCACCTAACCCAAAACATTCAGTACTTC. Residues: CASSQDSHLTQNIQYF.

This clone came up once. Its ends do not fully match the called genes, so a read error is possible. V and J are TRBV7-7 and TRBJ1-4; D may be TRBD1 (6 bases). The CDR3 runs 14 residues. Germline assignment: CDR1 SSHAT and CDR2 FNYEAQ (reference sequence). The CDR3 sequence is CASSLTQGSEKLFF. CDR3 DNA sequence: TGTGCTAGCAGCTTAACACAGGGTAGTGAAAAACTGTTTTTT. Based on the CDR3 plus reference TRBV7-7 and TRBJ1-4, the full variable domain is GAGVSQSPRYKVTKRGQDVTLRCDPISSHATLYWYQQALGQGPEFLTYFNYEAQPDKSGLPSDRFSAERPEGSISTLTIQRTEQRDSAMYRCASSLTQGSEKLFFGSGTQLSVL.

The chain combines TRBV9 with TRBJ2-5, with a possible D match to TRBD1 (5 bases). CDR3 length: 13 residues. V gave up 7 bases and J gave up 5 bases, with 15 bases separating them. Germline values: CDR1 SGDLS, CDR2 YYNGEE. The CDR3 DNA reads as TGTGCCAGCCAAGCAGGGTCAGCGGAGACCCAGTACTTC. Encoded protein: CASQAGSAETQYF. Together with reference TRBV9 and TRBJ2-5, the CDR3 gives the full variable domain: DSGVTQTPKHLITATGQRVTLRCSPRSGDLSVYWYQQSLDQGLQFLIQYYNGEERAKGNILERFSAQQFPDLHSELNLSSLELGDSALYFCASQAGSAETQYFGPGTRLLVL.

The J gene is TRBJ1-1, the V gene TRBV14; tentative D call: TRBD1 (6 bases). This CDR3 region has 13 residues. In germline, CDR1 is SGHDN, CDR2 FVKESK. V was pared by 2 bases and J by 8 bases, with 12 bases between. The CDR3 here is CASSQIRGGEAFF. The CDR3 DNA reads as TGTGCCAGCAGCCAAATAAGGGGGGGAGAAGCTTTCTTT.

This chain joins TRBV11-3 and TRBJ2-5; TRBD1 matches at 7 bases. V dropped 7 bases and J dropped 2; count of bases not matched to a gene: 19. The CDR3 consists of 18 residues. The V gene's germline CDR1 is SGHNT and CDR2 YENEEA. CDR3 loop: CASTISTGQLKTQETQYF. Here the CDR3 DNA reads TGTGCCAGCACTATCAGTACGGGACAGCTCAAGACACAAGAGACCCAGTACTTC.

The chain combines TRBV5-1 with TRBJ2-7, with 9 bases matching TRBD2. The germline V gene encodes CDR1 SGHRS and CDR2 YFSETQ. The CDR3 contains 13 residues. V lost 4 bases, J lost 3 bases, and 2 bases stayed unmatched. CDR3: CASSRREGYEQYF. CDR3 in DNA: TGCGCCAGCAGCCGGCGGGAGGGCTACGAGCAGTACTTC. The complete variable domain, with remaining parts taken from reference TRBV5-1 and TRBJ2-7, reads KAGVTQTPRYLIKTRGQQVTLSCSPISGHRSVSWYQQTPGQGLQFLFEYFSETQRNKGNFPGRFSGRQFSNSRSEMNVSTLELGDSALYLCASSRREGYEQYFGPGTRLTVT.

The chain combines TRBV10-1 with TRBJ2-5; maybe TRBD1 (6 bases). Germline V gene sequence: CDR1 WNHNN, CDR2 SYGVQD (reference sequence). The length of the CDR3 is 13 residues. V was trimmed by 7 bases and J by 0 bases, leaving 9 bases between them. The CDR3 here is CASNDRYQETQYF. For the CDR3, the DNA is TGCGCCAGCAACGACAGGTACCAAGAGACCCAGTACTTC.

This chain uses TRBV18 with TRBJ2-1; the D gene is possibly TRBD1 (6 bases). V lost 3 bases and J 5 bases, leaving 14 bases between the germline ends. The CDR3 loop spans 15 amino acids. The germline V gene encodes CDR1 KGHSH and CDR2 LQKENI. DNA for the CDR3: TGTGCCAGCTCACCCCGGACAGCTTCAGACAATGAGCAGTTCTTC. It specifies CASSPRTASDNEQFF.

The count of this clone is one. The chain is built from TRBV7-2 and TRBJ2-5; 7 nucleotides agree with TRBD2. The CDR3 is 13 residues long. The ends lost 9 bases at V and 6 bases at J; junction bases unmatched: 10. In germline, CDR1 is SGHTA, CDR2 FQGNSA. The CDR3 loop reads CASQRTSHQTQYF. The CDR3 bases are TGTGCCAGTCAAAGGACTAGTCACCAGACCCAGTACTTC.

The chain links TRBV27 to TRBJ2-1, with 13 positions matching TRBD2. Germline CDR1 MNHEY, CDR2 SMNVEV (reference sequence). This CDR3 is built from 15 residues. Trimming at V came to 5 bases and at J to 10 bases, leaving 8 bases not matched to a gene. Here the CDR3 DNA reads TGTGCCAGCAGTCTGGGACTAGCGGGGTCTGGCGAGCAGTTCTTC. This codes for CASSLGLAGSGEQFF.

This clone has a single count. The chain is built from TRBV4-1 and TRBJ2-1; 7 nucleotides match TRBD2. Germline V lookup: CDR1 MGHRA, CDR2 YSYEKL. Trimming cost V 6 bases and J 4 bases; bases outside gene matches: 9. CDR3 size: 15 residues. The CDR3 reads CASRTSAPSYNEQFF. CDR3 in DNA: TGCGCCAGCAGAACTAGCGCCCCCTCATACAATGAGCAGTTCTTC.